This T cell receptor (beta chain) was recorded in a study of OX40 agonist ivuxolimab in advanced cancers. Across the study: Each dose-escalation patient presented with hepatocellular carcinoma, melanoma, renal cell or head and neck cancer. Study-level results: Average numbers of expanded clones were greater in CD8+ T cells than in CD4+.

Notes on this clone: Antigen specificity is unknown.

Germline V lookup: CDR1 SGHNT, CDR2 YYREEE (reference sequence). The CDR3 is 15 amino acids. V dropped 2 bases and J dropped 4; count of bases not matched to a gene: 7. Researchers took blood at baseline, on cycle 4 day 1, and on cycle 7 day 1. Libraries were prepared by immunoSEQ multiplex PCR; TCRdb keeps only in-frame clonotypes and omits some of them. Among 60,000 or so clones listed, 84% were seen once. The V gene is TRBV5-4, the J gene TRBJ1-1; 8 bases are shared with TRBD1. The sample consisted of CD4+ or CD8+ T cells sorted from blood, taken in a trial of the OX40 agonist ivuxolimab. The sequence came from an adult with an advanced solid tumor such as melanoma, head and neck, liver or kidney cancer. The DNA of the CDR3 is TGTGCCAGCAGCTTAACAGGGGGGTTCGGCACTGAAGCTTTCTTT. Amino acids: CASSLTGGFGTEAFF.